There are many counts of the clone carrying this T cell receptor (beta chain). The antigen is not known. This entry is derived from a study of CD8 T cells in ankylosing spondylitis. General study results and limits: Seemingly characteristic of ankylosing spondylitis blood was a TCR beta motif consisting of about 8 highly homologous variants. Significant enrichment of disease-linked clones was reportedly seen in matched ankylosing spondylitis synovial fluid. Disease-linked clones proved CD8+ and comparatively uncommon in peripheral blood. Reactive arthritis synovial fluid and blood previously showed some of these motif variants.

This CDR3 has 12 residues. The germline gives CDR1 SQVTM, CDR2 ANQGSEA. V gave up 3 bases and J gave up 5 bases, with 10 bases separating them. Quantitative molecular-barcoded 5'-RACE generated the TCR beta libraries. Each CDR3 protein gets one entry after TCRdb re-called the 5' RACE reads with MiXCR. The sample shows fewer than 550,000 distinct CDR3 sequences, 5.3% of them seen only once. The chain couples TRBV29-1 to TRBJ2-5; weak D call: TRBD2 (6 bases). Material: blood, either unsorted or a sorted T cell fraction (not recorded which). This TCR derives from a male donor with ankylosing spondylitis. The CDR3 nucleotides read TGCAGCGTTGATGGAGGGTGGGAGACCCAGTACTTC. Translating gives CSVDGGWETQYF.